This note documents a single T cell receptor beta chain sequence. The V gene end was trimmed by 3 bases and the J gene end by 5 bases; junction bases not matched to a gene: 5. The CDR3 spans 14 residues. Germline V gene lookup returns CDR1 ENHRY and CDR2 SYGVKD. This entry comes from a study of blood T cell repertoires in COVID-19. Study-level background: Acute and convalescent COVID-19 samples came from the United States, Italy and Spain. T cells, B-cell-depleted T cells, or PBMCs provided the cDNA or gDNA that served as material.

Authors' analysis steps: Nucleated cell counts were estimated from reference gene primer amplification. TCRdb keeps only in-frame clones here, not all; method: immunoSEQ multiplex PCR. V, J and clone size were drawn from that table, and D and trimming were deduced from the DNA. The table shows over 85,000 clones, with around 87% occurring only once. The receptor comes from a human donor in a cohort sampled during active COVID-19. The chain recombines TRBV10-3 with TRBJ2-5; 8 nucleotides match TRBD1. Material: peripheral blood. CDR3 protein: CAISDGQGGETQYF. CDR3 in DNA: TGTGCCATCAGTGATGGACAGGGCGGGGAGACCCAGTACTTC.